Included here is one T cell receptor beta chain sequence, with context. The data were taken from a study of blood T cell repertoires in COVID-19. The wider study: Acute and convalescent COVID-19 specimens originated in the United States, Italy and Spain. PBMCs, B-cell-depleted T cells, or T cells were the source of the cDNA or gDNA that made up the material.

The authors' processing: Counts of nucleated cells, estimated from reference gene primer amplification, were obtained. Libraries were prepared by immunoSEQ multiplex PCR; TCRdb keeps only in-frame clonotypes and omits some of them. V and J calls and clone size are given by that table; D and trimming were obtained from the DNA. The repertoire has about 170,000 clones, around nine tenths of them found once; the top ten carry 0.53%. CDR3 size: 13 residues. Trimming shortened V by 4 bases and J by 4 bases, and 10 bases separated the two germline ends. Germline CDR1 MNHEY, CDR2 SMNVEV (reference sequence).

Sample: peripheral blood. The J gene is TRBJ2-5, the V gene TRBV27; a weak D match, TRBD2 (5 bases). The receptor was isolated from a man aged 50-59 years with acute or convalescent COVID-19. DNA of the CDR3: TGTGCCAGCAGTTCTATGGGGAGAGAGACCCAGTACTTC. Its protein product is CASSSMGRETQYF.